This TCR beta chain was found in a study of OX40 agonist ivuxolimab in advanced cancers. Background on the study: Subjects had a mean age of around 60 years, with a range of roughly 23 to 79; just over 80% were male. Partial responses were achieved by three patients: one hepatocellular carcinoma, two cutaneous melanoma.

Regarding the study as a whole: Which antigen the expanded peripheral T cells recognized is unknown.

Remarks on this clone: Its matching antigen is unknown.

The repertoire was sequenced with immunoSEQ multiplex PCR; TCRdb's copy has only in-frame clones and lacks some. The sample includes tens of thousands of clones, about 81% of them seen just once. The CDR3 has 13 amino acids. V dropped 0 bases and J dropped 6 bases, with 7 bases sitting between them. The germline CDR1 and CDR2 sequences are SGDLS and YYNGEE. The sequence came from an adult with an advanced solid tumor such as melanoma, head and neck, liver or kidney cancer. V usage is TRBV9 and J usage is TRBJ1-3, with unresolved D. The source material was CD4+ or CD8+ T cells sorted from blood, sampled in a trial of the OX40 agonist ivuxolimab. The CDR3 DNA reads TGTGCCAGCAGCGTAGTGCCGGAAAACACCATATATTTT. It specifies CASSVVPENTIYF.